The TCR beta chain under discussion was sequenced for a study of blood T cell repertoires in COVID-19. Study information: PBMCs, B-cell-depleted T cells, or T cells were the source of the cDNA or gDNA that made up the material.

The V end was cut by 2 bases, the J end by 0 bases, with 14 bases between. This CDR3 is built from 16 residues. Germline CDR1 is MNHEY and CDR2 is SVGEGT. Per the study methods: Counts of nucleated cells, estimated from reference gene primer amplification, were obtained. Sequencing used immunoSEQ multiplex PCR; TCRdb keeps in-frame clones, though not all of them. V, J and clone size are those of that table, while D and trimming were read from the DNA. The sample consists of over 100,000 clones, approximately 81% of them appearing once. The receptor's source is a man in his forties or fifties with acute or convalescent COVID-19. Material for sequencing was peripheral blood. V usage is TRBV6-2 or TRBV6-3 and J usage is TRBJ2-7; possibly TRBD1 for D (5 bases). The CDR3 spells CASSYSVQGPSYEQYF. The CDR3 region has the DNA TGTGCCAGCAGTTACAGCGTTCAGGGTCCCTCCTACGAGCAGTACTTC.